This T cell receptor beta chain was profiled in a study of blood T cell repertoires in COVID-19. Clones were read by immunoSEQ multiplex PCR, and TCRdb kept only the in-frame ones, dropping some. The sample records roughly 160,000 clones, 88% being singletons. CDR1 and CDR2 from the germline V gene are SGHTA and FQGNSA. V shed 1 base and J 9 bases; nucleotides not matched to a gene: 1. This CDR3 spans 14 amino acids. In regard to this clone: The sample has other DNA sequences that encode this CDR3 too.

The specimen was peripheral blood. The chain recombines TRBV7-2 with TRBJ2-3; 13 bases align to TRBD2. The receptor was isolated from a man aged 50 to 59 who had recovered from COVID-19. CDR3 protein: CASSLGLAGGTQYF. CDR3 nucleotides: TGTGCCAGCAGCTTAGGACTAGCGGGAGGCACGCAGTATTTT. Full variable domain (outside the CDR3, taken from reference TRBV7-2 and TRBJ2-3): GAGVSQSPSNKVTEKGKDVELRCDPISGHTALYWYRQSLGQGLEFLIYFQGNSAPDKSGLPSDRFSAERTGGSVSTLTIQRTQQEDSAVYLCASSLGLAGGTQYFGPGTRLTVL.